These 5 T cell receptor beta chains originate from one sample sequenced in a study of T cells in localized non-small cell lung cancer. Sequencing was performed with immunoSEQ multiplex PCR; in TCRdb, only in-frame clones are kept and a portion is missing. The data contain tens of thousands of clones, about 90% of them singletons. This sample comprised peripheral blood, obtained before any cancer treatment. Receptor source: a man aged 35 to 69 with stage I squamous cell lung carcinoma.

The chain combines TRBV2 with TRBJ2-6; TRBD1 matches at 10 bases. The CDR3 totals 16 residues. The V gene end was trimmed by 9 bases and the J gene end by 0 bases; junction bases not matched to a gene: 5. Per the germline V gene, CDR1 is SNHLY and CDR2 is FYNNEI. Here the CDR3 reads CASDRGLTSGANVLTF. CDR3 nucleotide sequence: TGTGCCAGTGACAGGGGGCTTACCTCTGGGGCCAACGTCCTGACTTTC.

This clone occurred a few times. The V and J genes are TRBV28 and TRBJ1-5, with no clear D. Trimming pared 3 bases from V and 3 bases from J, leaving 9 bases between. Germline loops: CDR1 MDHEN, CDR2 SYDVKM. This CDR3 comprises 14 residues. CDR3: CASSFNNINQPQHF. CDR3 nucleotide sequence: TGTGCCAGCAGTTTCAACAACATCAATCAGCCCCAGCATTTT.

CDR3 nucleotide sequence: TGCGCCAGCAGCTTGGATGGGACTAGGGTTCGCGATGAGCAGTTCTTC. Encoded protein: CASSLDGTRVRDEQFF. This chain joins TRBV5-1 and TRBJ2-1; 8 nucleotides align to TRBD2. The CDR3 is 16 amino acids. Trimming took 0 bases from V and 8 from J; bases not matched to a gene: 10. CDR1 and CDR2 from the germline V gene are SGHRS and YFSETQ. The whole variable domain, remainder taken from reference TRBV5-1 and TRBJ2-1, is KAGVTQTPRYLIKTRGQQVTLSCSPISGHRSVSWYQQTPGQGLQFLFEYFSETQRNKGNFPGRFSGRQFSNSRSEMNVSTLELGDSALYLCASSLDGTRVRDEQFFGPGTRLTVL.

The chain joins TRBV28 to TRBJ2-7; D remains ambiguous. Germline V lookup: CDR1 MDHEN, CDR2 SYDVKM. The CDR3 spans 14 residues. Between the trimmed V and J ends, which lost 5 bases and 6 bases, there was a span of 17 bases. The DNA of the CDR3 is TGTGCCAGCAGTCCCGGCAGATCAATTGGCGAGCAGTACTTC. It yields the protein CASSPGRSIGEQYF.

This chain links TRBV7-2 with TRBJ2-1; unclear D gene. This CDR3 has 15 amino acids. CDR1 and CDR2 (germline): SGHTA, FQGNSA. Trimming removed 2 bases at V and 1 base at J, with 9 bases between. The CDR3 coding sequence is TGTGCCAGCAGCTTACAGCCCCATTCCTACAATGAGCAGTTCTTC. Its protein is CASSLQPHSYNEQFF.